The rows below give T cell receptor beta chains drawn from one sample of a study of post-analysis software for immune sequencing data. In TCRdb, the PCR reads were re-called with MiXCR into one record per CDR3 protein. This repertoire shows 740,000 or so distinct CDR3 sequences, under 70% found once; its top ten account for approximately 4.3%. Sequencing input: blood. The source is a girl under 18 with multiple sclerosis. Both conserved end residues are part of each CDR3. The order of the fields is D gene, clone size, J gene, V gene, CDR3 protein, CDR3 DNA. A D gene is named only where the DNA matches it firmly. Part of the rows lack a size; the others show once, few, many or a class for expanded clones.

TRBD2,once,TRBJ2-1,TRBV3-1,CASSQGLAEQFF,TGTGCCAGCAGCCAAGGACTAGCCGAGCAGTTCTTC
-,-,TRBJ2-1,TRBV11-2,CASSPAPFDEQFF,TGTGCCAGCAGCCCGGCCCCGTTTGATGAGCAGTTCTTC
-,-,TRBJ1-2,TRBV7-9,CASSLGMGTTNYGYTF,TGTGCCAGCAGCTTAGGGATGGGAACCACCAACTATGGCTACACCTTC
-,few,TRBJ1-4,TRBV7-6,CASSNPGGEGEKLFF,TGTGCCAGCAGCAACCCAGGTGGCGAGGGTGAAAAACTGTTTTTT
TRBD1,few,TRBJ2-7,TRBV12-3/TRBV12-4,CASTRDRACEQYF,TGTGCCAGCACTAGGGACAGGGCTTGCGAGCAGTACTTC
TRBD2,-,TRBJ2-1,TRBV3-1,CASSQWGGQYNEQFF,TGTGCCAGCAGCCAATGGGGGGGTCAGTACAATGAGCAGTTCTTC
-,few,TRBJ2-1,TRBV5-1,CASSLAITGNVVPRDNEQFF,TGCGCCAGCAGCTTGGCCATAACAGGGAACGTCGTCCCACGCGACAATGAGCAGTTCTTC
TRBD2,-,TRBJ2-1,TRBV5-1,CASSHPRLAGGNNEQFF,TGCGCCAGCAGCCACCCCAGACTAGCGGGGGGGAACAATGAGCAGTTCTTC
-,once,TRBJ2-1,TRBV20-1,CSATYTGIYNEQFF,TGCAGTGCTACCTATACGGGGATCTACAATGAGCAGTTCTTC
TRBD1,-,TRBJ2-7,TRBV2,CARVLRQGYSYEQYF,TGTGCCAGAGTATTGCGACAGGGTTACTCCTACGAGCAGTACTTC
-,few,TRBJ1-5,TRBV20-1,CSARAELDQPQHF,TGCAGTGCTAGAGCCGAACTGGATCAGCCCCAGCATTTT
TRBD2,-,TRBJ2-7,TRBV10-3,CAISESQREGTYEQYF,TGTGCCATCAGTGAGTCCCAGCGGGAGGGCACCTACGAGCAGTACTTC
-,few,TRBJ2-7,TRBV4-1,CASSQNSGTTYEQYF,TGCGCCAGCAGCCAGAATTCCGGGACCACCTACGAGCAGTACTTC
TRBD1,-,TRBJ1-6,TRBV10-3,CAISESGRQGARNSPLHF,TGTGCCATCAGTGAGTCAGGGCGGCAGGGGGCGCGGAATTCACCCCTCCACTTT
-,-,TRBJ2-4,TRBV12-3/TRBV12-4,CASSFLARGNIQYF,TGTGCCAGCAGTTTTCTGGCCAGAGGAAACATTCAGTACTTC
TRBD1,-,TRBJ2-7,TRBV20-1,CSASRDRGPEQYF,TGCAGTGCTAGCCGGGACAGGGGGCCTGAGCAGTACTTC
-,few,TRBJ1-5,TRBV12-3/TRBV12-4,CASSLGGARQPQHF,TGTGCCAGCAGTTTAGGGGGGGCTCGGCAGCCCCAGCATTTT
TRBD1,-,TRBJ1-5,TRBV3-1,CASSPTGVHQPQHF,TGTGCCAGCAGCCCGACAGGGGTGCATCAGCCCCAGCATTTT
-,few,TRBJ1-2,TRBV6-6,CASSYGRTGFLNYGYTF,TGTGCCAGCAGTTACGGACGCACAGGGTTCCTTAACTATGGCTACACCTTC
-,few,TRBJ2-5,TRBV5-1,CASSASDGVQETQYF,TGCGCCAGCAGCGCCTCCGACGGAGTTCAGGAGACCCAGTACTTC
-,-,TRBJ1-1,TRBV25-1,CASSVAERGWGTEAFF,TGTGCCAGCAGTGTAGCTGAACGGGGCTGGGGTACTGAAGCTTTCTTT
TRBD2,-,TRBJ2-1,TRBV20-1,CSAGGLASHNEQFF,TGCAGTGCTGGGGGACTAGCTAGCCACAATGAGCAGTTCTTC
-,few,TRBJ2-1,TRBV29-1,CSVADEWVSAPQERDEQFF,TGCAGCGTTGCCGACGAGTGGGTCTCCGCGCCACAAGAGAGAGATGAGCAGTTCTTC
-,-,TRBJ2-1,TRBV5-6,CASFGPYNEQFF,TGTGCCAGCTTCGGCCCCTACAATGAGCAGTTCTTC
-,-,TRBJ2-1,TRBV5-1,CATKWDVSSYNEQFF,TGCGCCACCAAATGGGACGTAAGCTCCTACAATGAGCAGTTCTTC
TRBD2,-,TRBJ2-7,TRBV3-1,CASSLTGGGLHEQYF,TGTGCCAGCAGCCTAACGGGGGGAGGTCTCCACGAGCAGTACTTC
TRBD2,-,TRBJ2-7,TRBV25-1,CASSESQPRTSSYEQYF,TGTGCCAGCAGTGAATCCCAACCCCGGACTAGTTCCTACGAGCAGTACTTC
-,-,TRBJ1-1,TRBV3-1,CASSLLGVNTEAFF,TGTGCCAGCAGCTTGCTGGGGGTGAACACTGAAGCTTTCTTT
TRBD1,once,TRBJ2-7,TRBV20-1,CSARGDRAVYEQYF,TGCAGTGCTAGGGGCGACAGGGCAGTCTACGAGCAGTACTTC
TRBD2,-,TRBJ2-1,TRBV12-3/TRBV12-4,CASRFSGGYNEQFF,TGTGCCAGCCGGTTTAGCGGGGGATACAATGAGCAGTTCTTC
-,-,TRBJ2-3,TRBV6-5,CASGFTGTFGDTQYF,TGTGCCAGCGGCTTCACCGGGACCTTTGGAGATACGCAGTATTTT
TRBD1,-,TRBJ1-1,TRBV12-3/TRBV12-4,CASTLGDRVYTEAFF,TGTGCCAGCACCCTAGGGGACAGGGTCTACACTGAAGCTTTCTTT
-,few,TRBJ2-2,TRBV6-5,CASSYGGSRNTGELFF,TGTGCCAGCAGTTATGGGGGCTCTAGGAACACCGGGGAGCTGTTTTTT
-,-,TRBJ2-1,TRBV20-1,CSARDALKSIRSSYNEQFF,TGCAGTGCTAGAGATGCCCTTAAGAGCATCCGCAGCTCCTACAATGAGCAGTTCTTC
-,-,TRBJ2-3,TRBV12-3/TRBV12-4,CASSLIRRLRDALTDTQYF,TGTGCCAGCAGTTTAATCCGCCGTCTCCGGGACGCACTCACAGATACGCAGTATTTT
-,few,TRBJ1-2,TRBV7-2,CASSLGGGRGYTF,TGTGCCAGCAGCTTGGGTGGGGGAAGGGGCTACACCTTC
TRBD1,-,TRBJ2-1,TRBV12-3/TRBV12-4,CASRSGTGFNEQFF,TGTGCCAGCAGGTCCGGGACAGGGTTTAATGAGCAGTTCTTC
-,few,TRBJ2-7,TRBV12-3/TRBV12-4,CASSFNRAYEQYF,TGTGCCAGCAGTTTTAACAGAGCCTACGAGCAGTACTTC
-,-,TRBJ2-7,TRBV5-6,CASSSVRGSRFYEQYF,TGTGCCAGCAGCTCGGTTCGGGGCTCCCGATTTTACGAGCAGTACTTC
-,-,TRBJ2-7,TRBV29-1,CSVARTSSTGEQYF,TGCAGCGTGGCTAGGACATCCAGCACAGGCGAGCAGTACTTC